This T cell receptor beta chain was found in a study of blood T cell repertoires in COVID-19. Study details: Acute and convalescent COVID-19 samples came from the United States, Italy and Spain. In each case, the material was cDNA or gDNA derived from T cells, B-cell-depleted T cells, or PBMCs.

The CDR3 sequence is 14 residues long. Per the germline V gene, CDR1 is KGHDR and CDR2 is SFDVKD. The J segment lost 6 bases and the V segment lost 4 bases, leaving 4 bases of the junction unmatched. In the study's own analysis: Using reference gene primer amplification, nucleated cell counts were estimated. Sequencing was performed with immunoSEQ multiplex PCR; in TCRdb, only in-frame clones are kept and a portion is missing. The V and J calls and the clone size are those of that table, but D and trimming were determined from the DNA. The repertoire has 250,000 to 300,000 clones, 86% of them found once; the top ten carry about 3.5%.

This TCR came from a man between 18 and 29 years old with active or convalescent COVID-19. The specimen was peripheral blood. The gene calls are TRBV24-1 and TRBJ2-3, with TRBD1 identical over 9 bases. The CDR3, as DNA: TGTGCCACCAGTGAGACCGGGACAGGGGATACGCAGTATTTT. This codes for CATSETGTGDTQYF.